This entry describes one TCR beta chain. Its antigen is not identified. The data stem from a study of blood T cells in healthy people across ages. Study conclusions and caveats: Unsorted PBMCs ruled out conclusive naive versus antigen-experienced comparison.

Trimming removed 7 bases from V and 8 bases from J; junction bases left unmatched: 7. The CDR3 is 14 residues long. Using a J-beta primer mix together with a sample-barcoded 5' primer, a second PCR was run for about 7 to 12 cycles. MiXCR, run by TCRdb on the 5' RACE reads, gives a single entry per CDR3 protein. The sample carries more than 750,000 distinct CDR3 sequences, just under 30% recorded once. The data were also submitted as part of a second study, on T cells of mothers and their children.

The origin of this receptor is a woman aged 40 to 55 in good health. This chain connects TRBV12-3 or TRBV12-4 to TRBJ1-6, with 8 bases aligning to TRBD1. Sequencing used blood. The CDR3 DNA is TGTGCCAGCACCAAAGACAGGGGATATTCACCCCTCCACTTT. Encoded protein: CASTKDRGYSPLHF.